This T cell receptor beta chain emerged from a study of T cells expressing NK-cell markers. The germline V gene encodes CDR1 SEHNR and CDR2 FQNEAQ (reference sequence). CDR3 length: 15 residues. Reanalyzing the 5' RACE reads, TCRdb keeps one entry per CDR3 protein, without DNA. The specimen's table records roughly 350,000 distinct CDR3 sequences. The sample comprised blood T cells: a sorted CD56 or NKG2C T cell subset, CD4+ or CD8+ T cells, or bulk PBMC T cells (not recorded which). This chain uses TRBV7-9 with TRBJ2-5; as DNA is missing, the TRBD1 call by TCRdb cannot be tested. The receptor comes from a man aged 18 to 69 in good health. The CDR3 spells CASSSSTGGYETQYF. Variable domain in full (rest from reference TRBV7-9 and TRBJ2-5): DTGVSQNPRHKITKRGQNVTFRCDPISEHNRLYWYRQTLGQGPEFLTYFQNEAQLEKSRLLSDRFSAERPKGSFSTLEIQRTEQGDSAMYLCASSSSTGGYETQYFGPGTRLLVL.